The rows below give T cell receptor beta chains drawn from one sample of a study of blood T cell repertoires in COVID-19. TCRdb's copy holds only in-frame clones and misses some; the assay was immunoSEQ multiplex PCR. The sample holds around 110,000 clones, about 90% seen once. Sample: peripheral blood. These receptors were taken from a woman in her 30s with acute or convalescent COVID-19. Each CDR3 is given with its conserved first and last residue. D genes are given only for firm matches. Only part of the rows carry a size: once, few, many, or a class if the clone is expanded.

CDR3 | DNA | V | D | length | size | J
CASTKGGYNEQFF | TGTGCCAGCACCAAGGGCGGGTACAATGAGCAGTTCTTC | TRBV6-6 | . | 13 | . | TRBJ2-1
CATSRDSAGGLGGYTF | TGTGCCACCAGCAGAGATAGCGCAGGGGGCTTAGGTGGCTACACCTTC | TRBV15 | TRBD1 | 16 | few | TRBJ1-2
CASSVVPSIKEQFF | TGTGCCAGCAGCGTAGTCCCTAGCATAAAGGAGCAGTTCTTC | TRBV9 | . | 14 | . | TRBJ2-1
CASSYSGVTYEQYF | TGTGCCAGCAGTTACTCAGGGGTCACCTACGAGCAGTACTTC | TRBV6-2/TRBV6-3 | . | 14 | . | TRBJ2-7
CASSPYATNEKLFF | TGTGCCAGCTCACCATATGCAACTAATGAAAAACTGTTTTTT | TRBV18 | . | 14 | . | TRBJ1-4
CASPGQDIKGSNQPQHF | TGTGCCAGTCCGGGACAGGACATTAAGGGGAGCAATCAGCCCCAGCATTTT | TRBV19 | TRBD1 | 17 | . | TRBJ1-5
CASSIQGNNQPQHF | TGTGCCAGTAGTATTCAGGGCAACAATCAGCCCCAGCATTTT | TRBV19 | . | 14 | . | TRBJ1-5
CASSSTGRNTEAFF | TGTGCCAGCAGCTCCACAGGGCGGAACACTGAAGCTTTCTTT | TRBV7-9 | . | 14 | . | TRBJ1-1
CASSLLSRGLWGQPQHF | TGTGCCAGCAGTTTATTATCCCGGGGGTTATGGGGTCAGCCCCAGCATTTT | TRBV28 | . | 17 | . | TRBJ1-5
CASSFISGAGGTLGHF | TGTGCCAGCAGTTTTATTTCAGGGGCAGGGGGCACTTTGGGACATTTT | TRBV28 | TRBD1 | 16 | . | TRBJ1-5
CASRASVGQSTDTQYF | TGTGCCAGCAGGGCCTCGGTAGGACAGAGCACAGATACGCAGTATTTT | TRBV28 | . | 16 | . | TRBJ2-3
CASSQDVSYGYTF | TGCGCCAGCAGCCAAGATGTCAGCTATGGCTACACCTTC | TRBV4-1 | . | 13 | . | TRBJ1-2
CASSSTAGVGSPLHF | TGTGCCAGCAGCTCCACCGCGGGCGTGGGGTCACCCCTCCACTTT | TRBV7-2 | . | 15 | . | TRBJ1-6
CASRPAGVDNEQFF | TGTGCCAGCAGGCCGGCAGGGGTGGACAATGAGCAGTTCTTC | TRBV27 | . | 14 | . | TRBJ2-1
CASSQDPGGQGAYGYTF | TGTGCCAGCAGCCAAGATCCCGGAGGGCAGGGGGCCTATGGCTACACCTTC | TRBV4-2 | TRBD1 | 17 | . | TRBJ1-2
CASQGANTGELFF | TGTGCCAGCCAAGGGGCTAACACCGGGGAGCTGTTTTTT | TRBV28 | . | 13 | . | TRBJ2-2
CASSVAATLNTEAFF | TGTGCCAGTAGTGTCGCCGCGACTCTTAACACTGAAGCTTTCTTT | TRBV19 | . | 15 | . | TRBJ1-1
CASSESPPDTQYF | TGTGCCAGCAGTGAATCTCCCCCAGATACGCAGTATTTT | TRBV25-1 | . | 13 | . | TRBJ2-3
CATRSGGSSTGELFF | TGTGCCACCAGGAGTGGGGGGTCGAGCACCGGGGAGCTGTTTTTT | TRBV24-1 | . | 15 | . | TRBJ2-2
CASSYFSADTQYF | TGTGCCAGCAGTTATTTTAGTGCAGATACGCAGTATTTT | TRBV6-5 | . | 13 | . | TRBJ2-3
CASSPRLTEAFF | TGTGCCAGCAGTCCCAGGTTGACTGAAGCTTTCTTT | TRBV28 | . | 12 | few | TRBJ1-1
CASSLPPGQGSYTF | TGTGCCAGCAGTTTACCCCCCGGACAGGGTAGCTACACCTTC | TRBV28 | TRBD1 | 14 | . | TRBJ1-2
CSVQGHYGTGVSTDTQYF | TGCAGCGTCCAAGGACACTACGGGACAGGGGTTAGCACAGATACGCAGTATTTT | TRBV29-1 | TRBD1 | 18 | . | TRBJ2-3
CASSPSGGYQPQHF | TGTGCCAGCAGCCCTTCCGGGGGGTATCAGCCCCAGCATTTT | TRBV7-3 | . | 14 | . | TRBJ1-5
CASSTTWTTYNEQFF | TGTGCCAGCAGTACCACCTGGACTACGTACAATGAGCAGTTCTTC | TRBV6-2/TRBV6-3 | . | 15 | . | TRBJ2-1
CASGIMTGGLYEQYF | TGTGCTAGTGGTATTATGACAGGGGGCCTCTACGAGCAGTACTTC | TRBV12-5 | TRBD1 | 15 | . | TRBJ2-7
CASSFGPGGSTNEKLFF | TGCGCCAGCAGCTTCGGTCCAGGCGGGTCAACTAATGAAAAACTGTTTTTT | TRBV5-1 | . | 17 | once | TRBJ1-4
CASSLELAREQYF | TGCGCCAGCAGCTTGGAGCTAGCGCGGGAGCAGTACTTC | TRBV5-1 | . | 13 | . | TRBJ2-7
CASTKQGRNTEAFF | TGTGCCAGCACTAAACAGGGGAGGAACACTGAAGCTTTCTTT | TRBV27 | TRBD1 | 14 | . | TRBJ1-1
CASSLRGAGGSGYTF | TGTGCCAGCAGCCTACGGGGGGCAGGCGGAAGTGGCTACACCTTC | TRBV16 | . | 15 | . | TRBJ1-2
CASSFAGIGEQYF | TGTGCCAGCAGTTTCGCGGGAATCGGCGAGCAGTACTTC | TRBV12-3/TRBV12-4 | . | 13 | . | TRBJ2-7
CASSVAGIGANVLTF | TGTGCCAGCAGCGTAGCAGGGATCGGGGCCAACGTCCTGACTTTC | TRBV9 | . | 15 | . | TRBJ2-6
CASSHSPQGGGNTIYF | TGTGCCAGCAGCCATTCCCCGCAGGGAGGTGGAAACACCATATATTTT | TRBV3-1/TRBV3-2 | . | 16 | few | TRBJ1-3
CASSPEDRPNQPQHF | TGTGCCAGCAGCCCCGAGGACAGGCCCAATCAGCCCCAGCATTTT | TRBV7-2 | TRBD1 | 15 | . | TRBJ1-5
CASSIDGTSGNEQFF | TGTGCCAGTAGTATAGATGGGACTAGCGGCAATGAGCAGTTCTTC | TRBV19 | TRBD2 | 15 | . | TRBJ2-1
CASSPGRTGVQPQHF | TGTGCCAGCAGCCCCGGGAGGACAGGGGTACAGCCCCAGCATTTT | TRBV7-9 | TRBD1 | 15 | . | TRBJ1-5
CASSSPGQYEAFF | TGTGCCAGCAGTTCCCCCGGACAGTATGAAGCTTTCTTT | TRBV6-5 | . | 13 | . | TRBJ1-1
CASSQASGGDTQYF | TGTGCCAGCAGCCAAGCTAGCGGGGGGGATACGCAGTATTTT | TRBV3-1/TRBV3-2 | TRBD2 | 14 | . | TRBJ2-3
CASSIDRERTNTGELFF | TGTGCCAGTAGTATTGACAGGGAACGAACGAACACCGGGGAGCTGTTTTTT | TRBV19 | TRBD1 | 17 | . | TRBJ2-2
CASSSGDRGKAFF | TGTGCCAGCAGTTCAGGGGACAGGGGGAAAGCTTTCTTT | TRBV12-3/TRBV12-4 | TRBD1 | 13 | . | TRBJ1-1
CASSYRPGTGWADTQYF | TGTGCCAGCAGCTACCGACCCGGGACAGGGTGGGCAGATACGCAGTATTTT | TRBV7-8 | TRBD1 | 17 | . | TRBJ2-3
CASSPRGYNEQFF | TGTGCCAGCAGCCCGCGGGGGTATAATGAGCAGTTCTTC | TRBV28 | TRBD2 | 13 | . | TRBJ2-1